Each of the 32 T cell receptor beta chains below was sequenced from the same sample in a study of beta chain features in type 1 diabetes. Sequencing targeted expressed TCRB transcripts, as all isolated RNA had been reverse transcribed. The table came from immunoSEQ multiplex PCR; TCRdb's copy has only in-frame clones and leaves some out. Of more than 150,000 clones in the sample, approximately 13% were seen once. The sample was central memory CD4+ T cells from blood. All receptors derive from a woman between 18 and 29 years old in good health.

The rearrangement uses TRBV4-2 and TRBJ2-3; TRBD2 agrees at 11 bases. Per the germline V gene, CDR1 is LGHNA and CDR2 is YNFKEQ. With V trimmed by 3 bases and J by 0 bases, 5 bases remained unmatched. The CDR3 has 17 residues. The CDR3 is CASSQRASGGSTDTQYF. The CDR3 bases are TGTGCCAGCAGCCAGCGCGCTAGCGGGGGGAGCACAGATACGCAGTATTTT.

This clone has a handful of counts. This chain uses TRBV6-5 with TRBJ2-1, with TRBD1 as a possible D gene (7 bases). The CDR3 is 14 amino acids. Germline assignment: CDR1 MNHEY and CDR2 SVGAGI. V was shortened by 6 bases and J by 4 bases, with 13 bases between the two germline ends. This chain's CDR3 is CASSRGAGYNEQFF. The CDR3 nucleotides are TGTGCCAGCAGCAGGGGGGCAGGGTACAATGAGCAGTTCTTC.

This clone has just a few counts. The chain has TRBV4-2 and TRBJ2-5; 16 positions match TRBD2. This CDR3 contains 16 residues. After removal of 4 bases from V and 3 bases from J, the junction contained 2 bases not matched to a gene. The germline V gene has CDR1 LGHNA and CDR2 YNFKEQ. As DNA, the CDR3 is TGTGCCAGCAGCCCGGGACTAGCGGGAGGGAAAGAGACCCAGTACTTC. Translation gives CASSPGLAGGKETQYF.

V is TRBV28 and J is TRBJ2-5, with 8 bases matching TRBD1. V lost 5 bases, J lost 5 bases, and 10 bases stayed unmatched. The germline V gene has CDR1 MDHEN and CDR2 SYDVKM. There are 15 residues in the CDR3. The CDR3 coding sequence is TGTGCCAGCAGTCCCCTCGGCAGGGGGCTGGAGACCCAGTACTTC. Protein: CASSPLGRGLETQYF.

The chain is built from TRBV5-1 and TRBJ2-5; the D gene is possibly TRBD2 (5 bases). V was pared by 2 bases and J by 3 bases, with 5 bases between. The CDR3 is 12 residues long. Germline CDR1 SGHRS, CDR2 YFSETQ. CDR3 residues: CASSFGKETQYF. The DNA of the CDR3 is TGCGCCAGCAGCTTCGGGAAAGAGACCCAGTACTTC.

Turning to this clone: Mismatch with germline at one junction end may stem from a read error. J is TRBJ1-1 and V is TRBV7-7, with TRBD1 matching 9 bases. CDR3 length equals 14 residues. Per the germline V gene, CDR1 is SSHAT and CDR2 is FNYEAQ (reference sequence). The CDR3 DNA reads as TGTGCTAGCAGCCCGGCACAGGGGGCGGGTGAAGCTTTCTTT. This codes for CASSPAQGAGEAFF.

Remarks on this clone: Other DNA sequences in this specimen translate into the identical CDR3. The CDR3 nucleotides read TGTGCCATCAGTGACCCCGGACTGGACTATGGCTACACCTTC. As protein: CAISDPGLDYGYTF. The chain recombines TRBV10-3 with TRBJ1-2; D is unresolved. Trimming pared 3 bases from V and 3 bases from J, leaving 11 bases between. The germline CDR1 and CDR2 sequences are ENHRY and SYGVKD. The CDR3 runs to 14 residues.

The chain combines TRBV2 with TRBJ2-7; the D is unclear. V lost 6 bases and J lost 4, with 4 bases in between. Germline CDR1 and CDR2: SNHLY and FYNNEI. The CDR3 spans 10 residues. CDR3 nucleotide sequence: TGTGCCAGCAGAGCATACGAGCAGTACTTC. Translation gives CASRAYEQYF. Variable domain in full (rest from reference TRBV2 and TRBJ2-7): EPEVTQTPSHQVTQMGQEVILRCVPISNHLYFYWYRQILGQKVEFLVSFYNNEISEKSEIFDDQFSVERPDGSNFTLKIRSTKLEDSAMYFCASRAYEQYFGPGTRLTVT.

The chain uses TRBV30 and TRBJ1-1; perhaps TRBD1 as D (5 bases). This CDR3 comprises 17 residues. Trimming stripped 0 bases from V and 1 base from J, with 18 bases between. The germline V gene encodes CDR1 GTSNPN and CDR2 SVGIG (reference sequence). In DNA, the CDR3 is TGTGCCTGGAGTGTACCCCGGGGGACTGGGTGGAACACTGAAGCTTTCTTT. This sequence encodes CAWSVPRGTGWNTEAFF.

This clone was detected only a few times. This chain joins TRBV5-1 and TRBJ2-2; maybe TRBD2 (6 bases). This CDR3 comprises 13 residues. The ends were cut back, 4 bases at V and 4 bases at J, with 8 bases in the middle. CDR1 is SGHRS and CDR2 is YFSETQ in the germline V gene. This CDR3 is CASSRDFTGELFF. CDR3 sequence (DNA): TGCGCCAGCAGCAGGGACTTCACCGGGGAGCTGTTTTTT.

The chain has TRBV5-6 and TRBJ2-1, with 11 bases matching TRBD2. Germline CDR1 SGHDT, CDR2 YYEEEE. CDR3 length equals 15 residues. The V segment lost 4 bases and the J segment 4 bases; nucleotides outside the gene matches: 4. The CDR3 DNA sequence: TGTGCCAGCAGCCTGGGGACTAGCGGTTACAATGAGCAGTTCTTC. This translates into CASSLGTSGYNEQFF.

There are a few counts of this clone. The J gene is TRBJ1-5, the V gene TRBV2, with TRBD1 as a possible D gene (6 bases). Germline assignment: CDR1 SNHLY and CDR2 FYNNEI. Trimming removed 5 bases from V and 6 bases from J, with 14 bases in between. The CDR3 length is 14 residues. CDR3: CASSQQGLVQPQHF. The CDR3, as DNA: TGTGCCAGCAGTCAACAGGGATTGGTTCAGCCCCAGCATTTT. The variable domain in full, completed from reference TRBV2 and TRBJ1-5, reads EPEVTQTPSHQVTQMGQEVILRCVPISNHLYFYWYRQILGQKVEFLVSFYNNEISEKSEIFDDQFSVERPDGSNFTLKIRSTKLEDSAMYFCASSQQGLVQPQHFGDGTRLSIL.

The V and J genes are TRBV6-5 and TRBJ2-1; perhaps TRBD2 as D (5 bases). This CDR3 is built from 14 residues. V lost 2 bases to trimming and J lost 6 bases, with 11 bases between them. Germline CDR1 reads MNHEY; CDR2 reads SVGAGI. CDR3 in DNA: TGTGCCAGCAGTTACAGGGAGTTCGGCAATGAGCAGTTCTTC. This gives the protein CASSYREFGNEQFF.

In DNA, the CDR3 is TGTGCCAGCAGTTTAGGGCTAGCGGGAGGGACAGAGACCCAGTACTTC. Its translation: CASSLGLAGGTETQYF. The V call is TRBV28, the J call TRBJ2-5; 12 bases map to TRBD2. CDR1 MDHEN and CDR2 SYDVKM come from the germline V gene. The CDR3 has 16 residues. Unmatched junction bases numbered 5, after V lost 2 bases and J lost 4 bases. The full variable domain, its missing parts supplied by reference TRBV28 and TRBJ2-5, is DVKVTQSSRYLVKRTGEKVFLECVQDMDHENMFWYRQDPGLGLRLIYFSYDVKMKEKGDIPEGYSVSREKKERFSLILESASTNQTSMYLCASSLGLAGGTETQYFGPGTRLLVL.

CDR3 sequence reads: CASSPYMSNEQFF. The DNA of the CDR3 is TGTGCCAGCAGCCCCTATATGTCCAATGAGCAGTTCTTC. This chain connects TRBV5-4 to TRBJ2-1; no clear D. V was pared by 4 bases and J by 6 bases, with 11 bases between. CDR3 length: 13 residues. Germline loops: CDR1 SGHNT, CDR2 YYREEE (reference sequence).

This chain uses TRBV9 with TRBJ2-1; D is ambiguous. Germline lookup yields CDR1 SGDLS and CDR2 YYNGEE. The CDR3 contains 15 residues. Trimming removed 0 bases from V and 1 base from J, with 8 bases in between. The CDR3 region has the DNA TGTGCCAGCAGCGTAGACAGTGATTCCTACAATGAGCAGTTCTTC. It encodes CASSVDSDSYNEQFF. Full variable domain (outside the CDR3, taken from reference TRBV9 and TRBJ2-1): DSGVTQTPKHLITATGQRVTLRCSPRSGDLSVYWYQQSLDQGLQFLIQYYNGEERAKGNILERFSAQQFPDLHSELNLSSLELGDSALYFCASSVDSDSYNEQFFGPGTRLTVL.

V usage is TRBV29-1 and J usage is TRBJ2-1; D remains ambiguous. The germline V gene has CDR1 SQVTM and CDR2 ANQGSEA. Trimming cost V 4 bases and J 5 bases, with 12 bases left between them. CDR3 length: 13 amino acids. The CDR3 sequence: CSVVATRNNEQFF. The CDR3 DNA follows: TGCAGCGTTGTTGCTACCCGTAACAATGAGCAGTTCTTC.

The chain recombines TRBV9 with TRBJ1-4, with 8 nucleotides matching TRBD1. From germline, CDR1 is SGDLS and CDR2 YYNGEE. V was pared by 0 bases and J by 0 bases, with 10 bases of the junction left unmatched. The CDR3 is 19 amino acids. In nucleotides, the CDR3 is TGTGCCAGCAGCGTAGGTCCAGGACAGGGAAGCTCAACTAATGAAAAACTGTTTTTT. It specifies CASSVGPGQGSSTNEKLFF. Full variable domain (rest looked up from reference TRBV9 and TRBJ1-4): DSGVTQTPKHLITATGQRVTLRCSPRSGDLSVYWYQQSLDQGLQFLIQYYNGEERAKGNILERFSAQQFPDLHSELNLSSLELGDSALYFCASSVGPGQGSSTNEKLFFGSGTQLSVL.

The chain carries TRBV12-5 and TRBJ2-1; 15 bases fit TRBD2. After removal of 4 bases from V and 10 bases from J, the junction contained 8 bases not matched to a gene. CDR3 length equals 16 residues. Germline V gene sequence: CDR1 LGHNT, CDR2 FRNRAP. The CDR3 nucleotides read TGTGCTAGTGGTTCCGGAGGGACTAGCGGGAGGATAGAGCAGTTCTTC. It codes for CASGSGGTSGRIEQFF.

This rearrangement joins TRBV5-4 to TRBJ2-7; D is possibly TRBD2 (6 bases). The V gene lost 0 bases and the J gene lost 1 base, with 20 bases spanning the gap. The CDR3 is made up of 18 amino acids. The germline V gene encodes CDR1 SGHNT and CDR2 YYREEE (reference sequence). For the CDR3, the DNA is TGTGCCAGCAGCTTGGGTAATTCGGGGGACTCAATTTCCTACGAGCAGTACTTC. This codes for CASSLGNSGDSISYEQYF.

The chain combines TRBV28 with TRBJ2-7; a weak D match, TRBD2 (6 bases). The V gene lost 4 bases and the J gene lost 3 bases, with 19 bases spanning the gap. Germline values: CDR1 MDHEN, CDR2 SYDVKM. This CDR3 comprises 16 residues. DNA for the CDR3: TGTGCCAGCAGTTCTCTGGGGGGAGCCATCATCTACGAGCAGTACTTC. Amino acid sequence: CASSSLGGAIIYEQYF.

This clone was seen more than once but under ten times. Other DNA sequences in the same sample also yield this CDR3. The chain joins TRBV30 to TRBJ1-5, with TRBD1 matching 9 bases. Trimming removed 1 base from V and 7 bases from J; junction bases left unmatched: 2. This CDR3 is 13 amino acids long. Germline CDR1 GTSNPN, CDR2 SVGIG (reference sequence). The CDR3 DNA reads as TGTGCCTGGAGTGGACAGGGGGGGCAGCCCCAGCATTTT. It yields the protein CAWSGQGGQPQHF.

This clone was seen a handful of times. Written as DNA, the CDR3 is TGTGCCAGCAGTTTCGACAGGGTGGGACGCAATCAGCCCCAGCATTTT. Amino acid sequence: CASSFDRVGRNQPQHF. This rearrangement joins TRBV2 to TRBJ1-5; TRBD1 matches 7 bases. V gave up 5 bases and J gave up 2 bases; unmatched junction bases: 9. The germline CDR1 and CDR2 sequences are SNHLY and FYNNEI. The CDR3 runs 16 residues.

In this sample, this clone turned up a few times. This chain links TRBV5-4 with TRBJ2-7, with 7 bases fitting TRBD1. J lost 3 bases, V lost 3 bases, and 6 bases had no gene match. CDR1 and CDR2 (germline): SGHNT, YYREEE (reference sequence). This CDR3 comprises 14 residues. CDR3 protein: CASSSPGQHYEQYF. The DNA of the CDR3 is TGTGCCAGCAGCTCACCGGGACAGCACTACGAGCAGTACTTC.

This chain uses TRBV4-1 with TRBJ2-2; 7 nucleotides align to TRBD2. This CDR3 comprises 16 residues. J was trimmed by 4 bases and V by 4 bases; bases with no gene match: 9. Germline V lookup: CDR1 MGHRA, CDR2 YSYEKL. The CDR3 here is CASSPLGSGVTGELFF. CDR3 nucleotides: TGCGCCAGCAGCCCCTTGGGGAGCGGGGTCACCGGGGAGCTGTTTTTT.

The rearrangement uses TRBV30 and TRBJ1-2; 9 positions agree with TRBD1. V shed 2 bases and J 8 bases; nucleotides not matched to a gene: 6. The CDR3 length is 13 residues. Germline assignment: CDR1 GTSNPN and CDR2 SVGIG (reference sequence). The CDR3 loop is CAWSFDRGYGYTF. In DNA, the CDR3 is TGTGCCTGGAGTTTCGACAGGGGGTACGGCTACACCTTC. Based on the CDR3 plus reference TRBV30 and TRBJ1-2, the full variable domain is SQTIHQWPATLVQPVGSPLSLECTVEGTSNPNLYWYRQAAGRGLQLLFYSVGIGQISSEVPQNLSASRPQDRQFILSSKKLLLSDSGFYLCAWSFDRGYGYTFGSGTRLTVV.

The genes are TRBV27 and TRBJ1-5; unclear D gene. The V gene's germline CDR1 is MNHEY and CDR2 SMNVEV (reference sequence). The CDR3 extends over 13 amino acids. Trimming cost V 3 bases and J 3 bases, with 6 bases left between them. The CDR3 coding sequence is TGTGCCAGCAGTTTTCTACCCAATCAGCCCCAGCATTTT. Its translation: CASSFLPNQPQHF.

This clone occurred a few times. V and J are TRBV11-2 and TRBJ2-7; 13 nucleotides line up with TRBD2. V shed 5 bases, J shed 5 bases, and the junction held 6 bases outside the gene matches. This CDR3 has 15 residues. The germline V gene encodes CDR1 SGHAT and CDR2 FQNNGV. The CDR3 sequence: CASSPGLAGVHEQYF. CDR3 in DNA: TGTGCCAGCAGCCCAGGACTAGCGGGAGTGCACGAGCAGTACTTC.

The rearrangement uses TRBV30 and TRBJ1-2, with D unclear. V shed 0 bases and J shed 8 bases, with 13 bases lying between them. This CDR3 spans 13 amino acids. The germline CDR1 and CDR2 sequences are GTSNPN and SVGIG (reference sequence). CDR3 protein: CAWSVGLRRGYTF. The CDR3 region has the DNA TGTGCCTGGAGTGTTGGACTGCGGCGGGGCTACACCTTC.

This clone was found a few times. The chain combines TRBV28 with TRBJ2-3; D not resolved. Germline V gives CDR1 MDHEN, CDR2 SYDVKM. The CDR3 totals 13 residues. V was cut by 5 bases and J by 0 bases, with 6 bases left in between. The CDR3 loop is CASSPGSTDTQYF. CDR3 sequence (DNA): TGTGCCAGCAGTCCCGGGAGCACAGATACGCAGTATTTT.

The J gene is TRBJ2-3, the V gene TRBV7-3, with D perhaps TRBD2 (5 bases). The CDR3 contains 15 residues. The V gene's germline CDR1 is SGHTA and CDR2 FQGTGA. The germline V and J ends were trimmed by 5 bases and 1 base, with 13 bases remaining between them. CDR3 coding DNA: TGTGCCAGCAGCCTCGGACTTGGAGGCACAGATACGCAGTATTTT. Translation: CASSLGLGGTDTQYF.

This rearrangement joins TRBV5-1 to TRBJ2-5; maybe TRBD1 (6 bases). The germline CDR1 and CDR2 sequences are SGHRS and YFSETQ. The CDR3 runs to 15 residues. V gave up 4 bases and J gave up 5 bases, with 18 bases separating them. CDR3 loop: CASSVYPGDGETQYF. CDR3 nucleotides: TGCGCCAGCAGCGTCTACCCAGGGGATGGGGAGACCCAGTACTTC.